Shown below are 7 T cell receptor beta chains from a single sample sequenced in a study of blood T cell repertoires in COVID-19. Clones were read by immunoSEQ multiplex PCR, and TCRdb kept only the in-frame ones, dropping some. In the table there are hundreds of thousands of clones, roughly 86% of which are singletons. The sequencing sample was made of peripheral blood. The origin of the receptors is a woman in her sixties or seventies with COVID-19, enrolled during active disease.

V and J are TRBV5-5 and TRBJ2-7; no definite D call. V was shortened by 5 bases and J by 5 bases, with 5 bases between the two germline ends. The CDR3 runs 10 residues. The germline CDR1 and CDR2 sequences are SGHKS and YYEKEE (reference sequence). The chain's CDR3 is CASSLNEQYF. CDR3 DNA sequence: TGTGCCAGCAGTTTAAACGAGCAGTACTTC.

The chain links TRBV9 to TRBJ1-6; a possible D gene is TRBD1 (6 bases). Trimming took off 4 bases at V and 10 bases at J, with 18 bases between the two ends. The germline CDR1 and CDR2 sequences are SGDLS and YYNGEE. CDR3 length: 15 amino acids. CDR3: CASSSTPGAGSPLHF. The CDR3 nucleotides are TGTGCCAGCAGCTCCACACCAGGGGCAGGGTCACCCCTCCACTTT.

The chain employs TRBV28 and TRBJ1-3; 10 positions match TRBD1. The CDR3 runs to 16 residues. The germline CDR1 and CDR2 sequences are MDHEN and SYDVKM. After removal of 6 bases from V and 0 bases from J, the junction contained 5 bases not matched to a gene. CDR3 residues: CASSDRGLVSGNTIYF. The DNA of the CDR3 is TGTGCCAGCAGCGACAGGGGGCTGGTCTCTGGAAACACCATATATTTT. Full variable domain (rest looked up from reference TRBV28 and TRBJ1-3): DVKVTQSSRYLVKRTGEKVFLECVQDMDHENMFWYRQDPGLGLRLIYFSYDVKMKEKGDIPEGYSVSREKKERFSLILESASTNQTSMYLCASSDRGLVSGNTIYFGEGSWLTVV.

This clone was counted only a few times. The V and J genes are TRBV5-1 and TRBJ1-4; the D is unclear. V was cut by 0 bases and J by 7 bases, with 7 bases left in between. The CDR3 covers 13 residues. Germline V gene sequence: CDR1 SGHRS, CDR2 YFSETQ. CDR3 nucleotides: TGCGCCAGCAGCTTGGCTTCAGGTGAAAAACTGTTTTTT. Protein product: CASSLASGEKLFF.

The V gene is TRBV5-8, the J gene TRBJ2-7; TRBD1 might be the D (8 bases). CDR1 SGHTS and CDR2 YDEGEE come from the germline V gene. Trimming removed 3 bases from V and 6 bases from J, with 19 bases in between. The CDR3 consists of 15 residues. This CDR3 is CASSSNLNRGGEQYF. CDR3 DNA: TGTGCCAGCAGCTCAAACCTAAACAGGGGGGGCGAGCAGTACTTC.

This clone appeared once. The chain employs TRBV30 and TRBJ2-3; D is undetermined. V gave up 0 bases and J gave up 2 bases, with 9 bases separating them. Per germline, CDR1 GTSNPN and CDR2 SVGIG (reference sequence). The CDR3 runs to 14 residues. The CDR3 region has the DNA TGTGCCTGGAGTGTACTGGGCTACACAGATACGCAGTATTTT. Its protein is CAWSVLGYTDTQYF. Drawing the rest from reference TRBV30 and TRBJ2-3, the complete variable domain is SQTIHQWPATLVQPVGSPLSLECTVEGTSNPNLYWYRQAAGRGLQLLFYSVGIGQISSEVPQNLSASRPQDRQFILSSKKLLLSDSGFYLCAWSVLGYTDTQYFGPGTRLTVL.

CDR3 sequence: CASSYRPGQVTEAFF. The CDR3 bases are TGTGCCAGCAGCTACCGACCAGGGCAGGTCACTGAAGCTTTCTTT. J is TRBJ1-1 and V is TRBV5-6, with D tentatively TRBD1 (5 bases). V lost 3 bases and J lost 4, with 16 bases in between. The CDR3 is made up of 15 amino acids. CDR1 SGHDT and CDR2 YYEEEE come from the germline V gene.